This TCR beta chain emerged from a study of regulatory T cells in long-lasting Graves disease. Study at large: Disease was considered persistent Graves' disease after over 5 years of antithyroid drugs (with positive TSH receptor antibodies).

In germline, CDR1 is SNHLY, CDR2 FYNNEI. Trimming took 8 bases from V and 0 from J, leaving 5 bases between them. This CDR3 has 11 residues. In building TCR beta libraries, iRepertoire HTBI primers were used together with Arm-PCR of CDR3 regions. TCRdb ran MiXCR on the multiplex PCR reads and lists one entry per CDR3 protein. The data hold about 290,000 distinct CDR3 sequences, with 22% observed a single time. Study-level findings and limits: Public clonotype sharing was higher in persistent than newly diagnosed patients.

This clonotype appeared many times. Antigen: not known. Time point noted: persistent/refractory GD, antithyroid drugs over 5 years with positive TRAb. Scientists built the TCR library using RNA that was extracted from PBMCs. Patients were enrolled at an endocrinology department in Xi'an, China. The sample here was peripheral blood mononuclear cells (PBMCs), taken when the disease was refractory, from a patient treated with antithyroid drugs. The TCR comes from a female donor with Graves disease. The chain uses TRBV2 and TRBJ2-7; D is unresolved. Here the CDR3 reads CASGTSYEQYF. CDR3 sequence (DNA): TGTGCCAGCGGCACCTCCTACGAGCAGTACTTC.